These T cell receptor beta chains were read from a single sample in a study of cytomegalovirus exposure and HLA in healthy donors. Profiling relied on immunoSEQ multiplex PCR, and the TCRdb table lists in-frame clones only, not all of them. This repertoire shows 250,000 to 350,000 clones, 86% found once; its top ten account for 4%. Input material: PBMCs. The receptors originated from a middle-aged man in good health and CMV-seropositive. Both conserved end residues are part of each CDR3. The D gene is left open where the match is weak. Only part of the rows carry a size: once, few, many, or a class if the clone is expanded.

d_gene,j_gene,abundance,v_gene,CDR3aa,CDR3nt
TRBD1,TRBJ2-7,.,TRBV28,CASRPGTGDRYEQYF,TGTGCCAGCAGGCCCGGGACAGGAGACCGCTACGAGCAGTACTTC
TRBD2,TRBJ2-7,.,TRBV13,CASSSVSGLAPGEQYF,TGTGCCAGCAGCTCTGTATCGGGACTAGCCCCGGGGGAGCAGTACTTC
TRBD2,TRBJ2-7,.,TRBV5-6,CASSRTSGAYEQYF,TGTGCCAGCAGTCGGACTAGCGGAGCGTACGAGCAGTACTTC
TRBD2,TRBJ2-1,.,TRBV7-2,CASSRGIAGESAVEQFF,TGTGCCAGCAGCCGCGGAATAGCGGGAGAATCGGCGGTGGAGCAGTTCTTC
TRBD2,TRBJ2-5,once,TRBV7-2,CASSSTSVETQYF,TGTGCCAGCAGCTCGACTAGCGTAGAGACCCAGTACTTC
TRBD1,TRBJ1-5,.,TRBV13,CASSRGTGDYQPQHF,TGTGCCAGCAGCCGGGGGACAGGGGATTATCAGCCCCAGCATTTT
TRBD1,TRBJ1-1,.,TRBV28,CASSNRDRNTEAFF,TGTGCCAGCAGTAACCGGGACAGGAACACTGAAGCTTTCTTT
.,TRBJ1-5,.,TRBV21-1,CASSSDDRDWCQPQHF,TGTGCCAGCAGCTCGGATGACAGGGATTGGTGTCAGCCCCAGCATTTT
.,TRBJ1-2,.,TRBV7-2,CASSLGQADYGYTF,TGTGCCAGCAGCTTAGGTCAGGCCGACTATGGCTACACCTTC
.,TRBJ2-1,.,TRBV29-1,CSVEVWESAYNEQFF,TGCAGCGTTGAGGTGTGGGAGAGCGCCTACAATGAGCAGTTCTTC
TRBD1,TRBJ2-4,.,TRBV18,CASSPTGGATKNIQYF,TGTGCCAGCTCCCCGACAGGGGGCGCAACCAAAAACATTCAGTACTTC
.,TRBJ2-6,.,TRBV7-9,CASSPDLGGSGANVLTF,TGTGCCAGCAGCCCAGACCTAGGGGGCTCTGGGGCCAACGTCCTGACTTTC
TRBD2,TRBJ2-5,.,TRBV6-6,CASTRTGGLETQYF,TGTGCCAGCACCAGAACGGGGGGGCTAGAGACCCAGTACTTC
.,TRBJ1-1,.,TRBV7-9,CASRPSSGRENTEAFF,TGTGCCAGCAGACCTAGCTCAGGCAGAGAGAACACTGAAGCTTTCTTT
.,TRBJ2-7,.,TRBV7-6,CASSFTGEGFDEQYF,TGTGCCAGCAGCTTCACAGGTGAAGGTTTCGACGAGCAGTACTTC
.,TRBJ1-1,.,TRBV5-6,CASSYTRNTEAFF,TGTGCCAGCAGCTACACAAGGAACACTGAAGCTTTCTTT
TRBD2,TRBJ2-1,few,TRBV4-1,CASSQELAGDGEQFF,TGCGCCAGCAGCCAAGAACTAGCGGGAGACGGTGAGCAGTTCTTC
.,TRBJ2-3,few,TRBV4-1,CASSQTGTDTQYF,TGCGCCAGCAGCCAAACAGGCACAGATACGCAGTATTTT
TRBD2,TRBJ2-1,.,TRBV9,CASSVVGEGNEQFF,TGTGCCAGCAGCGTAGTCGGGGAGGGCAATGAGCAGTTCTTC
.,TRBJ2-3,.,TRBV10-3,CAISGRGGTDTQYF,TGTGCCATCAGTGGCAGGGGAGGGACAGATACGCAGTATTTT
.,TRBJ1-5,once,TRBV5-1,CASSLDATAHQPQHF,TGCGCCAGCAGCTTGGATGCGACAGCTCATCAGCCCCAGCATTTT
TRBD2,TRBJ2-1,.,TRBV5-1,CASSTASGASYNEQFF,TGCGCCAGCAGCACCGCTAGCGGAGCCTCCTACAATGAGCAGTTCTTC
.,TRBJ1-2,.,TRBV6-1,CASSSRGGTNYGYTF,TGTGCCAGCAGTTCCCGGGGAGGGACTAACTATGGCTACACCTTC
TRBD2,TRBJ2-1,.,TRBV19,CASSHRTSSYEQFF,TGTGCCAGTAGTCATAGGACTAGCAGCTATGAGCAGTTCTTC
.,TRBJ1-4,once,TRBV28,CASSLPTGREKLFF,TGTGCCAGCAGTTTACCTACAGGGAGAGAAAAACTGTTTTTT